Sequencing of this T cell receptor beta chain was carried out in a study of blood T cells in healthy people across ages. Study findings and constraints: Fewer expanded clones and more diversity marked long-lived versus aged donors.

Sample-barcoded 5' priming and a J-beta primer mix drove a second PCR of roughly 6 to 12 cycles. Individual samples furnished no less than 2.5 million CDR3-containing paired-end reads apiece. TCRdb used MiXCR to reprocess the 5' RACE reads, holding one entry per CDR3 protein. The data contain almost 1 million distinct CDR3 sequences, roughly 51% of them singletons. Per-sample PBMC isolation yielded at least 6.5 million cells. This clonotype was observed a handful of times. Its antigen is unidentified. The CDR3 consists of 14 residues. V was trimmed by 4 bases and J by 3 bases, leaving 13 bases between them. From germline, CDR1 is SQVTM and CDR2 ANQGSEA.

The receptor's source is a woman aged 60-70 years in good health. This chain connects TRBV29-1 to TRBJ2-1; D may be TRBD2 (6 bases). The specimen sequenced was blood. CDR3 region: CSVGTVAVYNEQFF. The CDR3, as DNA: TGCAGCGTTGGAACGGTAGCGGTCTACAATGAGCAGTTCTTC.